This T cell receptor (beta chain) stems from a study of metastatic and nonmetastatic thyroid tumors. Turning to the study itself: Comparison of repertoires was carried out across blood and tumor or nodule tissue from malignant and benign thyroid patients.

Study processing details: A papillary thyroid cancer distant-metastasis classifier was built from CDR3 differences across clinicopathological groups. MiXCR re-clonotyped the PCR reads for TCRdb. The V and J calls follow TCRdb's processing rather than the paper's. This sample yields about 33,000 clones, of which roughly a sixth are seen a single time; around 12% belongs to the top ten. This clone was seen at least ten times. Its antigen is not identified. No patient had received any treatment before thyroid surgery. Broader study findings: Reported TCR beta diversity, measured in blood and tumor, was significantly higher for malignant thyroid tumors than for benign nodules.

The sequenced sample consisted of blood. The TCR was taken from a male donor with papillary thyroid cancer or a benign thyroid nodule (not recorded which). Some clones in this sample may be carry-over from other donors' samples.

The CDR3 region is CASSSTGGATEAFF. The CDR3, as DNA: TGTGCCAGCAGTTCGACAGGTGGGGCCACTGAAGCTTTCTTT. The rearrangement uses TRBV2 and TRBJ1-1, with a weak D call TRBD1 (6 bases). The CDR3 runs to 14 residues. Germline assignment: CDR1 SNHLY and CDR2 FYNNEI. With 5 bases removed from V and 4 bases from J, the gap between germline ends came to 14 bases.